A selection of T cell receptor beta chains follows, all from one sample in a study of Graves' ophthalmopathy and Graves' hyperthyroidism. TCRdb independently ran MiXCR on the multiplex PCR reads; one entry per CDR3 protein. The sample has over 500,000 distinct CDR3 sequences; around a fifth are singletons. The sample consisted of peripheral blood. The receptors come from a woman under 30 with stable Graves' hyperthyroidism. Some clones in this sample may be carry-over from other donors' samples. Both conserved end residues are part of each CDR3. A D gene is named only where the DNA matches it firmly. Expanded clones get a size class; other rows say once, few or many, or leave the size out.

V gene	J gene	clone size	D gene	CDR3 protein	CDR3 DNA
TRBV28	TRBJ1-5	many	TRBD1	CASSLRGQSYSPQPQHF	TGTGCCAGCAGTCTTCGGGGACAGTCTTATAGCCCTCAGCCCCAGCATTTT
TRBV28	TRBJ2-7	.	.	CASSSVGGRLAEQYF	TGTGCCAGCAGCTCCGTGGGGGGTCGTTTGGCCGAGCAGTACTTC
TRBV6-2/TRBV6-3	TRBJ2-6	many	.	CASSYDSFDSGANVLTF	TGTGCCAGCAGTTACGACAGTTTTGACTCTGGGGCCAACGTCCTGACTTTC
TRBV18	TRBJ2-7	.	.	CASSPRLGRDEQYF	TGTGCCAGCTCACCAAGGCTGGGGCGGGACGAGCAGTACTTC
TRBV7-9	TRBJ2-5	many	TRBD1	CASRLTGAETQYF	TGTGCCAGCAGGTTGACAGGGGCAGAGACCCAGTACTTC
TRBV10-3	TRBJ1-1	many	.	CATGGVSRGGTEAFF	TGTGCCACCGGAGGGGTTTCACGGGGAGGCACTGAAGCTTTCTTT
TRBV30	TRBJ2-7	few	.	CAWTRGGEQYF	TGTGCCTGGACAAGGGGGGGGGAGCAGTACTTC
TRBV13	TRBJ1-2	few	.	CASSSAGFHYGYTF	TGTGCCAGCAGCTCGGCGGGCTTTCACTATGGCTACACCTTC
TRBV6-5	TRBJ1-6	.	.	CASSMTTNSPLHF	TGTGCCAGCAGTATGACGACTAATTCACCCCTCCACTTT
TRBV3-1	TRBJ2-7	many	.	CASRVGYSGEQYF	TGTGCCAGCAGAGTCGGGTATTCAGGCGAGCAGTACTTC
TRBV12-3/TRBV12-4	TRBJ2-7	many	.	CASSLAYRGEQYF	TGTGCCAGCAGTTTAGCGTATAGGGGCGAGCAGTACTTC
TRBV6-5	TRBJ1-1	many	.	CASINGYMNTEAFF	TGTGCCAGCATAAACGGATACATGAACACTGAAGCTTTCTTT
TRBV7-6	TRBJ2-5	.	.	CASSLAYMETQYF	TGTGCCAGCAGCTTAGCGTACATGGAGACCCAGTACTTC
TRBV27	TRBJ1-2	many	.	CASSQPSGYGYTF	TGTGCCAGCAGTCAACCTTCGGGCTATGGCTACACCTTC
TRBV12-3/TRBV12-4	TRBJ1-1	many	.	CASSLGDSRAFF	TGTGCCAGCAGTTTAGGCGATTCTAGGGCTTTCTTT
TRBV7-8	TRBJ2-2	.	.	CASSLVQNTGELFF	TGTGCCAGCAGCTTAGTGCAGAACACCGGGGAGCTGTTTTTT
TRBV28	TRBJ2-7	many	TRBD1	CASTTGTVTYEQYF	TGTGCCAGCACGACCGGGACAGTCACCTACGAGCAGTACTTC
TRBV4-1	TRBJ1-2	.	TRBD1	CASSQGSVGTAHGYTF	TGCGCCAGCAGCCAAGGGTCGGTGGGGACAGCCCATGGCTACACCTTC
TRBV20-1	TRBJ1-3	once	.	CSARGEIANTIYF	TGCAGTGCTAGAGGGGAGATCGCAAACACCATATATTTT
TRBV6-2/TRBV6-3	TRBJ2-2	.	TRBD2	CASSYHLAGPTGTGELFF	TGTGCCAGCAGTTACCATCTAGCGGGACCGACGGGCACCGGGGAGCTGTTTTTT
TRBV19	TRBJ1-5	.	TRBD1	CASGDSGQPQHF	TGTGCCAGTGGGGACAGCGGTCAGCCCCAGCATTTT
TRBV12-3/TRBV12-4	TRBJ1-5	few	TRBD1	CASSHDRGLDQPQHF	TGTGCCAGCAGCCACGACAGGGGGCTTGATCAGCCCCAGCATTTT
TRBV28	TRBJ2-5	.	.	CASRKGGIETQYF	TGTGCCAGCAGGAAAGGGGGTATTGAGACCCAGTACTTC
TRBV12-3/TRBV12-4	TRBJ1-2	.	.	CASSSNLRGVSNYGYTF	TGTGCCAGCAGTTCTAACCTAAGGGGGGTTTCTAACTATGGCTACACCTTC
TRBV6-5	TRBJ2-5	.	.	CASSYSVETQYF	TGTGCCAGCAGTTACTCGGTGGAGACCCAGTACTTC
TRBV6-2/TRBV6-3	TRBJ1-1	.	.	CASRARQLNEAFF	TGTGCCAGCAGAGCCCGACAGTTGAATGAGGCTTTCTTT